One sample yielded the 3 T cell receptor beta chains listed below, sequenced in a study of spatial heterogeneity in lung cancer. TCRdb reprocessed the 5' RACE reads via MiXCR and lists one record per CDR3 protein. The sample holds 60,000 to 90,000 distinct CDR3 sequences, about 14% seen once. The time point: sample taken at primary tumor resection. Unsorted samples of tumor, nontumor lung or frozen PBMC had their whole RNA sequenced. The starting material was PBMCs, obtained at surgery. Source of these receptors: a male donor with early-stage non-small cell lung cancer.

This clonotype was found many times. The genes are TRBV24-1 and TRBJ2-7, with D possibly being TRBD1 (5 bases). V was clipped by 4 bases and J by 4 bases, with 10 bases between them. The CDR3 is 13 residues long. The germline V gene has CDR1 KGHDR and CDR2 SFDVKD. DNA for the CDR3: TGTGCCACCAGTGAACCAGACAGATACGAGCAGTACTTC. Translated, it gives CATSEPDRYEQYF.

This clonotype has just a few counts. The chain combines TRBV7-2 with TRBJ1-1, with D unresolved. V lost 7 bases, J lost 2 bases, and 11 bases lay in between. The CDR3 loop spans 13 amino acids. Germline V gene lookup returns CDR1 SGHTA and CDR2 FQGNSA. CDR3 sequence reads: CASTFGYNTEAFF. The DNA of the CDR3 is TGTGCCAGCACGTTTGGATATAACACTGAAGCTTTCTTT. The full variable domain, completed using reference TRBV7-2 and TRBJ1-1, is GAGVSQSPSNKVTEKGKDVELRCDPISGHTALYWYRQSLGQGLEFLIYFQGNSAPDKSGLPSDRFSAERTGGSVSTLTIQRTQQEDSAVYLCASTFGYNTEAFFGQGTRLTVV.

This rearrangement joins TRBV5-6 to TRBJ1-5, with 7 bases fitting TRBD1. Germline lookup yields CDR1 SGHDT and CDR2 YYEEEE. Germline trimming cut 6 bases from V and 5 bases from J; bases unmatched to any gene: 11. CDR3 length: 15 residues. The CDR3 reads CASTQGTVKHQPQHF. The CDR3 DNA reads TGTGCCAGCACCCAGGGGACAGTCAAACATCAGCCCCAGCATTTT.